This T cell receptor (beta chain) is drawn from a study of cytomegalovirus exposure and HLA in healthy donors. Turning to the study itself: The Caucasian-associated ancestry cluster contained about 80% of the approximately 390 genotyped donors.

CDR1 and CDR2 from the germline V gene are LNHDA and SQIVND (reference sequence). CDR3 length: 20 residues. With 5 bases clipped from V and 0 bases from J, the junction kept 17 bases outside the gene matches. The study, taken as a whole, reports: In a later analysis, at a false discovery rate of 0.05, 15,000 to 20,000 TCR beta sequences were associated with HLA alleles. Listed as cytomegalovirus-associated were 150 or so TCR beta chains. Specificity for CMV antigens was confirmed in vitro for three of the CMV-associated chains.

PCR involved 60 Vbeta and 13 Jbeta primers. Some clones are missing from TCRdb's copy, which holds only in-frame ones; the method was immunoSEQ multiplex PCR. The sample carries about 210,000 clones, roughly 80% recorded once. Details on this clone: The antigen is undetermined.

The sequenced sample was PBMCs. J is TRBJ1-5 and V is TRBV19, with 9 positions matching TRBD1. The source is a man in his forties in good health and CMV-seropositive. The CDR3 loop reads CASSRIRGDRVFYSNQPQHF. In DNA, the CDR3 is TGTGCCAGTAGTCGTATTCGGGGGGACAGGGTTTTTTATAGCAATCAGCCCCAGCATTTT.